The 19 T cell receptor beta chains reported below all come from one sample, sequenced in a study of T cell responses to AZD1222 COVID-19 vaccine. TCRdb's copy holds only in-frame clones and misses some; the assay was immunoSEQ multiplex PCR. The sample consists of about 110,000 clones, 91% of them appearing once. The material sequenced was peripheral blood, taken on day 0 of AZD1222 vaccination. The receptors shown here come from an adult in good health.

This chain uses TRBV6-5 with TRBJ1-2; D may be TRBD1 (5 bases). CDR1 is MNHEY and CDR2 is SVGAGI in the germline V gene. The CDR3 loop spans 15 amino acids. V lost 5 bases, J lost 3 bases, and 16 bases lay in between. The CDR3 DNA reads TGTGCCAGCAGTCCATCCCCCTGGGGGGACTATGGCTACACCTTC. Translating it yields CASSPSPWGDYGYTF.

The chain joins TRBV30 to TRBJ1-2; 12 bases match TRBD1. CDR3 size: 14 residues. Looked up from germline, CDR1 is GTSNPN and CDR2 is SVGIG (reference sequence). After removal of 8 bases from V and 8 bases from J, the junction contained 12 bases not matched to a gene. This CDR3 is CAGAGTGGVGGYTF. CDR3 nucleotide sequence: TGTGCCGGGGCCGGGACAGGGGGCGTAGGCGGCTACACCTTC.

The V gene is TRBV20-1, the J gene TRBJ1-1; no reliable D call. This CDR3 is 11 amino acids long. V was clipped by 6 bases and J by 1 base, with 6 bases between them. Germline V CDR1 and CDR2: DFQATT, SNEGSKA (reference sequence). In DNA, the CDR3 is TGCAGTGCCCCGGAGAACACTGAAGCTTTCTTT. It translates to CSAPENTEAFF.

The chain has TRBV2 and TRBJ1-1; weak D call: TRBD1 (5 bases). The germline V and J ends were trimmed by 7 bases and 8 bases, with 11 bases remaining between them. There are 11 residues in the CDR3. Germline-derived CDR1 and CDR2 are SNHLY and FYNNEI. The CDR3 sequence: CASIYEGEAFF. The CDR3 DNA reads TGTGCCAGCATCTACGAGGGGGAAGCTTTCTTT. Using reference TRBV2 and TRBJ1-1 for the parts outside the CDR3, the full variable domain is EPEVTQTPSHQVTQMGQEVILRCVPISNHLYFYWYRQILGQKVEFLVSFYNNEISEKSEIFDDQFSVERPDGSNFTLKIRSTKLEDSAMYFCASIYEGEAFFGQGTRLTVV.

CDR3 in DNA: TGCGCCAGCAGCTTGGTTCGGGGCCATGAGCAGTTCTTC. Its protein is CASSLVRGHEQFF. This rearrangement joins TRBV5-1 to TRBJ2-1; D may be TRBD1 or TRBD2 (5 bases each). This CDR3 has 13 amino acids. Trimming stripped 0 bases from V and 8 bases from J, with 9 bases between. Germline V gives CDR1 SGHRS, CDR2 YFSETQ.

The chain is built from TRBV11-2 and TRBJ1-2; a weak D match, TRBD1 (6 bases). Between the trimmed V and J ends, which lost 5 bases and 3 bases, there was a span of 13 bases. Per germline, CDR1 SGHAT and CDR2 FQNNGV. The CDR3 spans 14 residues. The CDR3 bases are TGTGCCAGCAGCCAGCCTAGGGGGGACTATGGCTACACCTTC. Residues: CASSQPRGDYGYTF.

The gene calls are TRBV30 and TRBJ1-4; no clear D. CDR3 length: 13 amino acids. Trimming removed 4 bases at V and 1 base at J, with 7 bases between. Germline V gene lookup returns CDR1 GTSNPN and CDR2 SVGIG (reference sequence). This chain's CDR3 is CAWTRLTNEKLFF. The CDR3 region has the DNA TGTGCCTGGACGCGCCTAACTAATGAAAAACTGTTTTTT.

V gene TRBV7-8 combines with J gene TRBJ2-1; perhaps TRBD2 as D (5 bases). The V and J ends lost 5 bases and 10 bases respectively, with 15 bases between them. Germline V CDR1 and CDR2: SGHVS, FQNEAQ. There are 13 residues in the CDR3. The CDR3 reads CASSVEGFQEQFF. The CDR3, as DNA: TGTGCCAGCAGCGTAGAGGGCTTCCAAGAGCAGTTCTTC. The whole variable domain, remainder taken from reference TRBV7-8 and TRBJ2-1, is GAGVSQSPRYKVAKRGQDVALRCDPISGHVSLFWYQQALGQGPEFLTYFQNEAQLDKSGLPSDRFFAERPEGSVSTLKIQRTQQEDSAVYLCASSVEGFQEQFFGPGTRLTVL.

V usage is TRBV6-2 or TRBV6-3 and J usage is TRBJ2-3; either TRBD1 or TRBD2 may supply D (6 bases each). Germline loops: CDR1 MNHEY, CDR2 SVGEGT. Deletions cut 6 bases from V and 2 bases from J, with 18 bases between. The CDR3 loop spans 16 amino acids. The CDR3 nucleotides are TGTGCCAGCAGCACCCGATGGTCGGGGGCCACAGATACGCAGTATTTT. The encoded protein is CASSTRWSGATDTQYF.

The J gene is TRBJ1-1, the V gene TRBV3-1 (or the pseudogene TRBV3-2), with a possible D match to TRBD1 (5 bases). This CDR3 is 16 amino acids long. Trimming cost V 4 bases and J 4 bases, with 19 bases left between them. Germline V lookup: CDR1 LGHDT, CDR2 YNNKEL (reference sequence). CDR3 protein: CASSPILLGGGTEAFF. The CDR3, as DNA: TGTGCCAGCAGCCCCATCCTCCTCGGGGGAGGCACTGAAGCTTTCTTT.

The chain employs TRBV5-1 and TRBJ1-3; 10 nucleotides line up with TRBD1. Germline CDR1 is SGHRS and CDR2 is YFSETQ. This CDR3 region has 16 residues. With V trimmed by 3 bases and J by 0 bases, 3 bases remained unmatched. The CDR3 here is CASSSGQGYSGNTIYF. The CDR3 DNA reads as TGCGCCAGCAGCTCGGGACAGGGGTACTCTGGAAACACCATATATTTT. Full variable domain (remainder filled in from reference TRBV5-1 and TRBJ1-3): KAGVTQTPRYLIKTRGQQVTLSCSPISGHRSVSWYQQTPGQGLQFLFEYFSETQRNKGNFPGRFSGRQFSNSRSEMNVSTLELGDSALYLCASSSGQGYSGNTIYFGEGSWLTVV.

This sequence joins TRBV18 and TRBJ2-7; 10 bases are shared with TRBD2. Germline CDR1 and CDR2: KGHSH and LQKENI. The CDR3 runs to 15 residues. V dropped 2 bases and J dropped 7; count of bases not matched to a gene: 8. The CDR3 nucleotides read TGTGCCAGCTCACCATCGTCTGGACTAGCGGTTGAGCAGTACTTC. Residues: CASSPSSGLAVEQYF.

The chain combines TRBV19 with TRBJ1-5; D remains ambiguous. The CDR3 has 14 amino acids. Germline CDR1 LNHDA, CDR2 SQIVND (reference sequence). Trimming took off 1 base at V and 4 bases at J, with 8 bases between the two ends. CDR3 DNA: TGTGCCAGTAGTATAGTTGGCAGAAATCAGCCCCAGCATTTT. Its protein is CASSIVGRNQPQHF.

This clone is a singleton in its sample. The rearrangement links TRBV19 to TRBJ2-7, with unresolved D. The CDR3 is made up of 15 amino acids. Between the trimmed V and J ends, which lost 5 bases and 2 bases, there was a span of 16 bases. Germline CDR1 and CDR2: LNHDA and SQIVND (reference sequence). The CDR3 region has the DNA TGTGCCAGTAGTCCCCGATGGACGGTGACCTACGAGCAGTACTTC. Its translation is CASSPRWTVTYEQYF.

The table lists this clone with a count of one. The chain recombines TRBV18 with TRBJ2-2, with D perhaps given as TRBD1 or TRBD2 (6 bases each). The CDR3 has 15 residues. V lost 2 bases and J lost 5, with 12 bases in between. Germline V gives CDR1 KGHSH, CDR2 LQKENI. The CDR3 loop reads CASSPNRGRTGELFF. The CDR3 coding sequence is TGTGCCAGCTCACCAAATCGGGGGCGGACCGGGGAGCTGTTTTTT.

This chain uses TRBV11-1 with TRBJ2-7; no clear D. CDR3 size: 14 residues. Trimming left V 6 bases short and J 3 bases short, with 15 bases between. The germline V gene has CDR1 SGHAT and CDR2 FQDESV (reference sequence). The DNA for the CDR3 is TGTGCCAGCAGGGGCCCTCCTTCTAACTACGAGCAGTACTTC. It specifies CASRGPPSNYEQYF. Complete variable domain (other parts from reference TRBV11-1 and TRBJ2-7): EAEVAQSPRYKITEKSQAVAFWCDPISGHATLYWYRQILGQGPELLVQFQDESVVDDSQLPKDRFSAERLKGVDSTLKIQPAELGDSAMYLCASRGPPSNYEQYFGPGTRLTVT.

This chain connects TRBV4-1 to TRBJ1-2, with TRBD1 as a possible D gene (6 bases). The CDR3 is 20 amino acids. The V gene lost 0 bases and the J gene lost 4 bases, with 27 bases spanning the gap. Germline V lookup: CDR1 MGHRA, CDR2 YSYEKL. The CDR3: CASSQDLIRGRGINGYGYTF. CDR3 DNA sequence: TGCGCCAGCAGCCAAGATCTCATCAGGGGCAGGGGCATAAACGGCTATGGCTACACCTTC.

This sequence joins TRBV6-5 and TRBJ2-1, with D unclear. V was clipped by 8 bases and J by 1 base, with 9 bases between them. The germline CDR1 and CDR2 sequences are MNHEY and SVGAGI. The CDR3 has 13 residues. CDR3: CASRKGSYNEQFF. The DNA for the CDR3 is TGTGCCAGCCGAAAAGGTTCCTACAATGAGCAGTTCTTC.

This sequence joins TRBV5-1 and TRBJ2-2; D is perhaps TRBD1 or TRBD2 (5 bases each). This CDR3 contains 15 residues. Trimming shortened V by 3 bases and J by 0 bases, and 9 bases separated the two germline ends. CDR1 and CDR2 from the germline V gene are SGHRS and YFSETQ. CDR3 in amino acids: CASSWDRTNTGELFF. CDR3 DNA sequence: TGCGCCAGCAGCTGGGACCGCACGAACACCGGGGAGCTGTTTTTT.